The clone carrying this TCR beta chain was found many times. The sample is drawn from a study of T-cell reconstitution after alpha-beta-depleted transplantation in children. It was with unique molecular identifiers that the TCRbeta library was prepared. One entry per CDR3 protein, called by TCRdb with MiXCR from the PCR reads. The sample records approximately 420,000 distinct CDR3 sequences, approximately 11% being singletons. Germline V gives CDR1 MNHNY, CDR2 SVGAGI (reference sequence). The CDR3 loop spans 13 amino acids. V shed 3 bases and J shed 2 bases, with 7 bases lying between them. This clonotype was obtained from a human donor who donated a stem cell graft to a child with acute myeloid leukemia. This chain joins TRBV6-6 and TRBJ1-2; D unclear. The source was PBMCs from the stem cell graft donor, collected from the stem cell graft. CDR3 amino acids: CASSYSENYGYTF. As DNA, the CDR3 is TGTGCCAGCAGTTATTCGGAGAACTATGGCTACACCTTC.